The next 5 T cell receptor beta chains were all read from a single sample in a study of cytomegalovirus exposure and HLA in healthy donors. With 60 Vbeta and 13 Jbeta primers, the PCR was carried out. The data were produced by immunoSEQ multiplex PCR, yet TCRdb's version contains in-frame clones alone and is incomplete. The repertoire holds tens of thousands of clones, with about 79% as singletons. Sequencing was done on a sample of PBMCs. The receptor source for this set is a man aged 60 to 69 in good health and CMV-seropositive.

V usage is TRBV11-3 and J usage is TRBJ2-7; no definite D call. Germline CDR1 is SGHNT and CDR2 is YENEEA. This CDR3 region has 14 residues. Trimming shortened V by 1 base and J by 4 bases, and 11 bases separated the two germline ends. The CDR3 DNA is TGTGCCAGCAGCTTAGGATACGGGTCGTACGAGCAGTACTTC. Protein sequence: CASSLGYGSYEQYF.

This rearrangement joins TRBV2 to TRBJ1-2; tentatively, D is TRBD1 (5 bases). CDR1 is SNHLY and CDR2 is FYNNEI in the germline V gene. The CDR3 is 13 amino acids. V gave up 4 bases and J gave up 4 bases, with 10 bases separating them. CDR3 nucleotides: TGTGCCAGCAGTGTGGGGGGGGGCTATGGCTACACCTTC. Residues: CASSVGGGYGYTF.

The chain has TRBV18 and TRBJ1-5; 7 bases align to TRBD1. The J segment lost 3 bases and the V segment lost 2 bases, leaving 7 bases of the junction unmatched. The CDR3 loop spans 16 amino acids. Germline V gene data show CDR1 as KGHSH and CDR2 as LQKENI. The CDR3 nucleotides are TGTGCCAGCTCACCAACTTTAGGGGGCTCCAATCAGCCCCAGCATTTT. This encodes CASSPTLGGSNQPQHF.

CDR3 sequence: CASSEGKGQATEAFF. CDR3 DNA sequence: TGTGCCAGCAGTGAAGGTAAGGGGCAGGCCACTGAAGCTTTCTTT. The chain links TRBV6-1 to TRBJ1-1, with a possible D match to TRBD1 (5 bases). The CDR3 runs 15 residues. V lost 1 base and J lost 4, with 13 bases in between. Germline V gene sequence: CDR1 MNHNS, CDR2 SASEGT.

The chain carries TRBV11-2 and TRBJ2-5; TRBD2 matches 8 bases. Trimming took 5 bases from V and 1 from J; bases not matched to a gene: 9. The CDR3 covers 16 residues. The germline V gene has CDR1 SGHAT and CDR2 FQNNGV. The CDR3 reads CASSPQGSGIQETQYF. The CDR3, as DNA: TGTGCCAGCAGCCCCCAGGGTAGCGGGATCCAAGAGACCCAGTACTTC.